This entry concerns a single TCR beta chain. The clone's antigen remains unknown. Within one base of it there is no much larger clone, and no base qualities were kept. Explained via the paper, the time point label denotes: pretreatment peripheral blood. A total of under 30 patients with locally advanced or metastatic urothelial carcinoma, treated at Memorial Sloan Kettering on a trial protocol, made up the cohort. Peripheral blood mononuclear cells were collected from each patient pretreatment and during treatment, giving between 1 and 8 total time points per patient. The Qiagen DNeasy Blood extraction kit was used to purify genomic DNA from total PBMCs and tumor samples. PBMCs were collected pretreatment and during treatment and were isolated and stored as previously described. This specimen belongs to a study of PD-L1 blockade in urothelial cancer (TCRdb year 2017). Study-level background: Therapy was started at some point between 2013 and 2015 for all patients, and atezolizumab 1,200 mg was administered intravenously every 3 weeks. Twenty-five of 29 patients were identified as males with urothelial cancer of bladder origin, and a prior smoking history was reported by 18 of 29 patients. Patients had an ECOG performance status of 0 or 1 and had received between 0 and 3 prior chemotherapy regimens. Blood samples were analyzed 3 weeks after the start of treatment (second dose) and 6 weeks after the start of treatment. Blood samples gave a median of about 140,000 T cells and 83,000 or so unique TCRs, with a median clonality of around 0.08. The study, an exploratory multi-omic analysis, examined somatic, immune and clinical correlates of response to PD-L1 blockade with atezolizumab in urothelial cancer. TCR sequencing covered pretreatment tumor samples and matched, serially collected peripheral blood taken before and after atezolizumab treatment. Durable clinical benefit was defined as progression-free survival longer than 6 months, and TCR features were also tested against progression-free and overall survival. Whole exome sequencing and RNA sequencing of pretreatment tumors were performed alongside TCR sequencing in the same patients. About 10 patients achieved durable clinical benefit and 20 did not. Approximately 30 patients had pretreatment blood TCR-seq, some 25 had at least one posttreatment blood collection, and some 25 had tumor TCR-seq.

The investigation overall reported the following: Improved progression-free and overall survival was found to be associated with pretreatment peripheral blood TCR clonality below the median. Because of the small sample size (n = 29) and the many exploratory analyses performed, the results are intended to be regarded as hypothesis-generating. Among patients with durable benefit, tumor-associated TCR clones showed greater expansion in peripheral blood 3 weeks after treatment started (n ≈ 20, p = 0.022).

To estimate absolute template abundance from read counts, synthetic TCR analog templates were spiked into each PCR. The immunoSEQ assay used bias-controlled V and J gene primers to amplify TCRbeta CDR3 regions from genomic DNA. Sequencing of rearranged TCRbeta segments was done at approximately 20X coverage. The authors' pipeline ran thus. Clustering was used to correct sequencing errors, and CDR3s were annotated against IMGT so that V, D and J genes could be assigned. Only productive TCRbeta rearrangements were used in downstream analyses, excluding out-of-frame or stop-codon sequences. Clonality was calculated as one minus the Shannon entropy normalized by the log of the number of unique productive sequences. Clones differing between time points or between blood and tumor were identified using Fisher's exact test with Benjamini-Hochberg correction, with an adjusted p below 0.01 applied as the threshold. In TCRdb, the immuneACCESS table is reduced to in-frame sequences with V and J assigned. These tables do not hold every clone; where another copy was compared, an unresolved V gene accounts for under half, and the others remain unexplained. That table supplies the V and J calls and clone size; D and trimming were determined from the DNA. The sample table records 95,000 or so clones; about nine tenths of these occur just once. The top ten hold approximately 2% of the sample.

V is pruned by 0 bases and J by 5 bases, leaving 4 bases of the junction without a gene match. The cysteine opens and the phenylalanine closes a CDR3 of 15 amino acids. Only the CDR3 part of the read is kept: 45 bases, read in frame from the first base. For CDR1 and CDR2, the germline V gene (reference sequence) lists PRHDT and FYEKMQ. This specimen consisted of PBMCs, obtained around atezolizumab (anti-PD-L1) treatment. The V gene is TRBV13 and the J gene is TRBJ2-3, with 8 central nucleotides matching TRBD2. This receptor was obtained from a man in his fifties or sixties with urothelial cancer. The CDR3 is CASSLGAGGRDTQYF. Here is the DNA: TGTGCCAGCAGCTTAGGCGCGGGGGGCCGAGATACGCAGTATTTT.